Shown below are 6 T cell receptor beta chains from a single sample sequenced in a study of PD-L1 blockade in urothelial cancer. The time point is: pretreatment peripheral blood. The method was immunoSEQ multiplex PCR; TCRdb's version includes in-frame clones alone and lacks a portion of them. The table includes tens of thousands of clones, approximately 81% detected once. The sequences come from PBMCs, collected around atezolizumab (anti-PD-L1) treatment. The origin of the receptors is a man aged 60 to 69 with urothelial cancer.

The CDR3 reads CASRPRGTGIRSGELFF. CDR3 coding DNA: TGTGCCAGCAGGCCGCGCGGGACAGGGATTAGATCCGGGGAGCTGTTTTTT. The chain recombines TRBV28 with TRBJ2-2; 9 bases agree with TRBD1. The V gene's germline CDR1 is MDHEN and CDR2 SYDVKM. The CDR3 covers 17 residues. V lost 6 bases and J lost 6; bases outside the gene matches: 14.

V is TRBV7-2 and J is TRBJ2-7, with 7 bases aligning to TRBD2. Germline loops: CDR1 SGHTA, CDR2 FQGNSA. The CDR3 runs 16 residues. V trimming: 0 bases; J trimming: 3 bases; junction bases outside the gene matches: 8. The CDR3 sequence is CASSLAHRLANYEQYF. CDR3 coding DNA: TGTGCCAGCAGCTTAGCGCATCGACTAGCAAACTACGAGCAGTACTTC.

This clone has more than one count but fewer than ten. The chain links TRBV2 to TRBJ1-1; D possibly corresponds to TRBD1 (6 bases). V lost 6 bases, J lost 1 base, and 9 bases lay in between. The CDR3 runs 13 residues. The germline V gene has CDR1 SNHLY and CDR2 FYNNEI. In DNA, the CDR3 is TGTGCCAGCAGAGGACAGAAGAACACTGAAGCTTTCTTT. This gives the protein CASRGQKNTEAFF.

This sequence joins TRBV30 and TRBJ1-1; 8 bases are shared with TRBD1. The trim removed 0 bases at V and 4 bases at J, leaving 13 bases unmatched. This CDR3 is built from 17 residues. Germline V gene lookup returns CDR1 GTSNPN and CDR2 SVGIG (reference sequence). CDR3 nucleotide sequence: TGTGCCTGGAGTGTTTTCCCGGGACAGGTCAAGAGCACTGAAGCTTTCTTT. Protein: CAWSVFPGQVKSTEAFF.

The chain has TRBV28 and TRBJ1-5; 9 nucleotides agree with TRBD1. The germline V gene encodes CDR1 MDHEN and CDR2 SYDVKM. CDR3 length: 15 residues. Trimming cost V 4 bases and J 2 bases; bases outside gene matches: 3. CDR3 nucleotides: TGTGCCAGCAGTTACCGGGACAGGGGCAATCAGCCCCAGCATTTT. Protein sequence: CASSYRDRGNQPQHF.

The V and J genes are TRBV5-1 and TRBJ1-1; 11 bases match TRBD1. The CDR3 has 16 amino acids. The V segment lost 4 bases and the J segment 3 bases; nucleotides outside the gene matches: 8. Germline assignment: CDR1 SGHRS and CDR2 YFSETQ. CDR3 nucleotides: TGCGCCAGCAGCCGCCGGGACAGGGGGGGGGACACTGAAGCTTTCTTT. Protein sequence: CASSRRDRGGDTEAFF.